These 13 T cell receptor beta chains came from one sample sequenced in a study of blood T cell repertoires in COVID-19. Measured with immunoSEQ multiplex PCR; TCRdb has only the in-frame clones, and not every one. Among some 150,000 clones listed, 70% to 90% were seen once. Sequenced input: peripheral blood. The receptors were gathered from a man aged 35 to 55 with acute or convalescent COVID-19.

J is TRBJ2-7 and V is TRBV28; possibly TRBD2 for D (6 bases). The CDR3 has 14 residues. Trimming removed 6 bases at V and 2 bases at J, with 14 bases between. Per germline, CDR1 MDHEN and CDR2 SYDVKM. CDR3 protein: CASRSGRPPYEQYF. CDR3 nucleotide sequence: TGTGCCAGCAGATCAGGGAGGCCCCCCTACGAGCAGTACTTC.

Here the CDR3 DNA reads TGTGCCAGCAGGACGGGACAGGGAGGTTCACCCCTCCACTTT. Translating it yields CASRTGQGGSPLHF. This chain joins TRBV6-5 and TRBJ1-6; 9 bases map to TRBD1. V trimming: 6 bases; J trimming: 9 bases; junction bases outside the gene matches: 6. The CDR3 has 14 residues. Germline CDR1 is MNHEY and CDR2 is SVGAGI.

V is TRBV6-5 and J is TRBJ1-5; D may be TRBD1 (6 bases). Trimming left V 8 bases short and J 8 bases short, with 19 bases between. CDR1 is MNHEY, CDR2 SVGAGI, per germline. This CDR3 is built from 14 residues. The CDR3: CASWPYRDLEPQHF. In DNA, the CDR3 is TGTGCCAGCTGGCCGTACAGGGATCTTGAGCCCCAGCATTTT.

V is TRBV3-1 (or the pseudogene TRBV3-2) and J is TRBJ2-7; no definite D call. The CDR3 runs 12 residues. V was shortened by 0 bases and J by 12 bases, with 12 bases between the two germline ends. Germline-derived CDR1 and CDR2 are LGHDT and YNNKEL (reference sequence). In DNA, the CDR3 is TGTGCCAGCAGCCAAGACAGGCAAGCACGGTACTTC. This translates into CASSQDRQARYF.

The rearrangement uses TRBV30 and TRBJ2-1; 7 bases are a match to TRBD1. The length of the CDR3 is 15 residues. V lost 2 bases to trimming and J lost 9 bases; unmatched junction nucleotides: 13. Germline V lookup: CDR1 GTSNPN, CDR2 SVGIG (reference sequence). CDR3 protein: CAWSSLHRGFGEQFF. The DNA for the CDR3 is TGTGCCTGGAGTTCATTACACAGGGGTTTTGGTGAGCAGTTCTTC.

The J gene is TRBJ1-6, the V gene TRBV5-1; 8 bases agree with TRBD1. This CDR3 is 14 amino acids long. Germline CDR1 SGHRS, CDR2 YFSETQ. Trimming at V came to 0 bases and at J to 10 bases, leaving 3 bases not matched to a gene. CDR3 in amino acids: CASSLGQGRSPLHF. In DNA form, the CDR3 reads TGCGCCAGCAGCTTGGGACAGGGGAGGTCACCCCTCCACTTT.

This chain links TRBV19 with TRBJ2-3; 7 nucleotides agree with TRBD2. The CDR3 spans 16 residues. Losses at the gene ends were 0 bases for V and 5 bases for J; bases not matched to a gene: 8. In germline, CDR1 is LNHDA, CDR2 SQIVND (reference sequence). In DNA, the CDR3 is TGTGCCAGTAGTATAGATCCCCAGGGAGGGTTAGATACGCAGTATTTT. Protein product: CASSIDPQGGLDTQYF.

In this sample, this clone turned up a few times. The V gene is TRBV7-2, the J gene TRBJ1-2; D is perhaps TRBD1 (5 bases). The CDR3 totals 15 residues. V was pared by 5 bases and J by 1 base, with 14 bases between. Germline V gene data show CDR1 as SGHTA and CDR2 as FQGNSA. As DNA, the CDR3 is TGTGCCAGCAGCCCTATCCAGACAGTTAACTATGGCTACACCTTC. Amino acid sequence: CASSPIQTVNYGYTF.

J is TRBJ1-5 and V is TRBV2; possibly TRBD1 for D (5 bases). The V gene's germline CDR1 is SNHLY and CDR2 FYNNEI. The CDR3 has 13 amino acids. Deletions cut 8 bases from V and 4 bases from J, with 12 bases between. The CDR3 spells CASEFDRNQPQHF. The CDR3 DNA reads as TGTGCCAGCGAATTCGACAGAAATCAGCCCCAGCATTTT.

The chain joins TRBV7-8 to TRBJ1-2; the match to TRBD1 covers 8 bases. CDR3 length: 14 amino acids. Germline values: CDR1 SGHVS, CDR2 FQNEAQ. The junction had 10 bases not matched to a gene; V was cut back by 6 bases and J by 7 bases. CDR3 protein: CASSLDRGASGYTF. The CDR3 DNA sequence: TGTGCCAGCAGTCTCGACAGGGGAGCAAGTGGCTACACCTTC.

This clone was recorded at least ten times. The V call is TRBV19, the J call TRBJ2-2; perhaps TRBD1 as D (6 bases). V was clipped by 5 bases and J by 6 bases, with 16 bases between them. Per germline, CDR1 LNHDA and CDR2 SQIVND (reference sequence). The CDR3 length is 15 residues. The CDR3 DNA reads TGTGCCAGTAGTGTCGCACCAGGGGTTCCCGGGGAGCTGTTTTTT. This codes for CASSVAPGVPGELFF. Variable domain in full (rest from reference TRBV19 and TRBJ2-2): DGGITQSPKYLFRKEGQNVTLSCEQNLNHDAMYWYRQDPGQGLRLIYYSQIVNDFQKGDIAEGYSVSREKKESFPLTVTSAQKNPTAFYLCASSVAPGVPGELFFGEGSRLTVL.

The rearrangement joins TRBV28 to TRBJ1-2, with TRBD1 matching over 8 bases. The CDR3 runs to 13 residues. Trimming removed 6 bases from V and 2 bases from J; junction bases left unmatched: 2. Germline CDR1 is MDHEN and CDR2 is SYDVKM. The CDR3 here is CASRWTGNYGYTF. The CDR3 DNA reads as TGTGCCAGCAGATGGACAGGGAACTATGGCTACACCTTC.

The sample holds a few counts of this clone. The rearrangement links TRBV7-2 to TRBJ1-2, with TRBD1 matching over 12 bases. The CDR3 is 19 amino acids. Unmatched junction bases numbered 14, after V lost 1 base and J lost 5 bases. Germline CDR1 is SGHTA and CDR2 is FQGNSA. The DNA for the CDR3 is TGTGCCAGCAGCTTAGGAGTAGGGACAGGGGGCGAAGTCCAATATGGCTACACCTTC. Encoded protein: CASSLGVGTGGEVQYGYTF.